The 19 T cell receptor delta chains presented below share a single source sample, sequenced in a study of gamma delta lymphoproliferative disorders and STAT genes. Sequencing used genomic DNA taken from PBMCs of patients and controls. TCRdb reanalysed the multiplex PCR reads via CATT. The sample records 1,500 to 2,000 delta-chain clones, 1.9% being singletons. The source material was blood. The receptors originated from a human donor in good health.

Worth noting for this clone: With only one base between it and a far larger clone, this is likely a read error. The sample carries other DNA sequences with the same CDR3. The chain couples TRDV2 to TRDJ1; the match to TRDD3 covers 10 bases. This CDR3 spans 19 amino acids. The germline V gene has CDR1 GEAIGNYY and CDR2 EKD. The CDR3 region has the DNA TGTGCCTGTGTCCCACTTACTGGGGGATCCAGCGGGGGGTACGATAAACTCATTTTT. It specifies CACVPLTGGSSGGYDKLIF.

This clone has a handful of counts. Given a far larger clone just one base away, this is likely a sequencing read error. Other DNA sequences in the sample encode the same CDR3. The chain couples TRDV2 to TRDJ1, with 8 bases that match TRDD3. The J segment lost 4 bases and the V segment lost 0 bases, leaving 21 bases of the junction unmatched. This CDR3 has 20 residues. Per germline, CDR1 GEAIGNYY and CDR2 EKD. The chain's CDR3 is CACDTVGLGTGGHKSDKLIF. The CDR3 DNA reads as TGTGCCTGTGACACCGTAGGTCTCGGTACTGGGGGTCACAAGAGCGATAAACTCATCTTT.

This clone has a handful of counts. A far larger clone lies a single base away; this is likely a read error. J is TRDJ1 and V is TRDV1, with D possibly being TRDD3 (7 bases). CDR3 length: 21 residues. Germline CDR1 reads TSWWSYY; CDR2 reads QGS. Trimming stripped 5 bases from V and 1 base from J, with 32 bases between. In DNA, the CDR3 is TGTGCTCTTGGGAAACCCTTCCGCTACTGGGAGATACGGGGGATCACCGATAAACTCATCTTT. Its translation: CALGKPFRYWEIRGITDKLIF.

There are many counts of this clone. This DNA's translation and the protein TCRdb lists, from a much larger clone, do not match at residue 10, likely due to a read error; the protein shown is translated from the DNA. The chain is built from TRDV1 and TRDJ1, with 11 positions matching TRDD3. Trimming removed 2 bases from V and 7 bases from J; junction bases left unmatched: 15. The germline gives CDR1 TSWWSYY, CDR2 QGS. This CDR3 is built from 18 residues. The CDR3 DNA reads as TGTGCTCTTGGGGAATTCGCACGGGGATTTGGGGGATACGGTAAACTCATCTTT. This codes for CALGEFARGFGGYGKLIF.

This clone was counted a few times. The protein TCRdb lists belongs to a much larger clone and differs from this DNA's translation at residue 12, which points to a read error; the protein shown is made from the DNA. The V and J genes are TRDV2 and TRDJ1, with D possibly TRDD3 on 5 matching bases. Germline loops: CDR1 GEAIGNYY, CDR2 EKD. CDR3 length: 16 residues. V lost 0 bases, J lost 6 bases, and 19 bases lay in between. The CDR3 region has the DNA TGTGCCTGTGACACCCTGGGTGGATCGATTACCAATAAACTCATCTTT. Its translation: CACDTLGGSITNKLIF.

This clone has more than one count but fewer than ten. This likely came from a read error, as a far larger clone is one base away. In the same sample, other DNA sequences code for this CDR3. V is TRDV2 and J is TRDJ1, with D unresolved. Trimming left V 0 bases short and J 0 bases short, with 19 bases between. Germline loops: CDR1 GEAIGNYY, CDR2 EKD. The CDR3 consists of 18 residues. The CDR3 loop reads CACDTVQFSRSYTDKLIF. The CDR3 DNA reads as TGTGCCTGTGACACCGTTCAGTTTAGCCGGTCTTACACCGATAAACTCATCTTT.

This clone was counted many times. The TCRdb protein, from a much larger clone, departs from this DNA's translation at residue 4, likely by read error; the protein shown derives from the DNA. V usage is TRDV2 and J usage is TRDJ1; a weak D match, TRDD3 (6 bases). Germline V gene lookup returns CDR1 GEAIGNYY and CDR2 EKD. The V end lost 5 bases, the J end lost 3 bases, and 18 bases lay between the germline ends. CDR3 length: 15 amino acids. DNA for the CDR3: TGTGCCTGTGGCTCTCTCGGGGATCGGGCCGATAAACTCATCTTT. Translated, it gives CACGSLGDRADKLIF.

As to this clone: For this DNA, TCRdb reports the protein of a much larger clone, which diverges at residue 18, most likely from a read error; the protein presented here is translated directly from the DNA. The rearrangement uses TRDV1 and TRDJ1, with 10 bases matching TRDD3. This CDR3 is 21 amino acids long. Germline V gene lookup returns CDR1 TSWWSYY and CDR2 QGS. V was clipped by 3 bases and J by 9 bases; unmatched bases: 28. The DNA of the CDR3 is TGTGCTCTTGGGGACCCCCTCTGTCCCTGTACTGGGGGATTGGCGACTGGTGAACTCATCTTT. Translation: CALGDPLCPCTGGLATGELIF.

This clone has more than one count but fewer than ten. The protein TCRdb lists belongs to a much larger clone and differs from this DNA's translation at residue 17, which points to a read error; the protein shown is made from the DNA. This chain uses TRDV2 with TRDJ3; TRDD3 aligns across 8 bases. Germline CDR1 is GEAIGNYY and CDR2 is EKD. The CDR3 is 19 residues long. CDR3 nucleotides: TGTGCCTGTGACATTTTCTGGGGGAGGAGCTCCTGGGACACCCGACAGGTGTTTTTC. Encoded protein: CACDIFWGRSSWDTRQVFF.

This clone was counted only a few times. The protein recorded in TCRdb matches a much larger clone and deviates from this DNA's translation at residue 7, suggesting a read error; the protein here is obtained by translating the DNA. The rearrangement uses TRDV1 and TRDJ1; no firm D call. V lost 1 base and J 0 bases, leaving 24 bases between the germline ends. CDR1 is TSWWSYY, CDR2 QGS, per germline. CDR3 length equals 20 residues. DNA for the CDR3: TGTGCTCTTGGGGAACGAGTTAGTAGGGTTAGGATTACGTACACCGATAAACTCATCTTT. Its protein is CALGERVSRVRITYTDKLIF.

There are a few counts of this clone. This rearrangement joins TRDV2 to TRDJ1; 10 bases map to TRDD3. CDR3 size: 18 residues. J was trimmed by 0 bases and V by 4 bases; bases with no gene match: 13. The germline CDR1 and CDR2 sequences are GEAIGNYY and EKD. CDR3 protein: CACELRTGGSPYTDKLIF. The CDR3 region has the DNA TGTGCCTGTGAACTCCGTACTGGGGGATCCCCCTACACCGATAAACTCATCTTT.

This clone ranks as large (0.1 to 1%). The same CDR3 also results from other DNA sequences found in this sample. The V gene is TRDV2, the J gene TRDJ3; 9 bases map to TRDD3. CDR3 length: 21 residues. CDR1 and CDR2 from the germline V gene are GEAIGNYY and EKD. The V segment lost 3 bases and the J segment 0 bases; nucleotides outside the gene matches: 14. The CDR3 here is CACDSPHTGGQSSWDTRQMFF. CDR3 DNA: TGTGCCTGTGACTCCCCCCATACTGGGGGACAGAGCTCCTGGGACACCCGACAGATGTTTTTC.

This clone was detected a few times. A read error likely explains why the TCRdb protein, taken from a much larger clone, differs from this DNA's translation at residue 7; the protein shown is translated from the DNA. The chain carries TRDV2 and TRDJ1; 8 bases line up with TRDD3. V lost 4 bases to trimming and J lost 5 bases; unmatched junction nucleotides: 26. There are 20 residues in the CDR3. Germline values: CDR1 GEAIGNYY, CDR2 EKD. CDR3 DNA: TGTGCCTGTGAAACACTACTCCAGGTGGGGGATTTATCGATGGAGGATAAACTCATCTTT. Translating it yields CACETLLQVGDLSMEDKLIF.

This clone has more than one count but fewer than ten. The protein TCRdb lists belongs to a much larger clone and differs from this DNA's translation at residue 6, which points to a read error; the protein shown is made from the DNA. V usage is TRDV1 and J usage is TRDJ1, with 11 bases matching TRDD3. The CDR3 totals 18 residues. J lost 7 bases, V lost 2 bases, and 15 bases had no gene match. CDR1 and CDR2 (germline): TSWWSYY, QGS. As DNA, the CDR3 is TGTGCTCTTGGGGAATACGCACGGGGACTTGGGGGATACGGTAAACTCATCTTT. It is translated as CALGEYARGLGGYGKLIF.

Of note for this clone: The mismatch at residue 4 between this DNA's translation and the TCRdb protein of a much larger clone likely reflects a read error; the protein shown is translated from the DNA. The V call is TRDV2, the J call TRDJ1, with TRDD3 matching 10 bases. The CDR3 has 18 amino acids. Germline CDR1 reads GEAIGNYY; CDR2 reads EKD. CDR3 sequence: CACVTLSVTGGYTDKLIF. CDR3 coding DNA: TGTGCCTGTGTCACCCTAAGCGTGACTGGGGGATACACCGATAAACTCATCTTT.

This clone was counted only a few times. TCRdb has a much larger clone's protein, which differs at residue 10 from the translation of this DNA, likely because of a read error; what is shown is the protein translated from the DNA. The V and J genes are TRDV2 and TRDJ1; D might be TRDD2 (5 bases). The V end lost 0 bases, the J end lost 0 bases, and 25 bases lay between the germline ends. This CDR3 is built from 20 residues. Germline V gene lookup returns CDR1 GEAIGNYY and CDR2 EKD. The CDR3 region is CACDTVLSTRGPRYTDKLIF. For the CDR3, the DNA is TGTGCCTGTGACACCGTCCTCAGTACTAGGGGTCCTAGGTACACCGATAAACTCATCTTT.

This clone showed up just a few times. TCRdb pairs this DNA with a much larger clone's protein that differs at residue 10, likely a read error; the protein shown was translated from the DNA. This chain links TRDV3 with TRDJ1; D is uncertain. No J segment appears in TCRdb, so it was assigned here by matching the sequence to germline. V lost 0 bases to trimming and J lost 5 bases, with 19 bases between them. The CDR3 length is 15 residues. Per the germline V gene, CDR1 is TVYSNPD and CDR2 is GDNSRS (reference sequence). As DNA, the CDR3 is TGTGCCTTTAGTATGCCGGTAGAGTCTATAGATAAACTCATCTTT. This encodes CAFSMPVESIDKLIF.

The table lists this clone with a few counts. Only one base separates this from a far larger clonotype, so it likely reflects a read error. This same CDR3 is encoded by further DNA sequences in the sample. The J gene is TRDJ1, the V gene TRDV1; D possibly corresponds to TRDD3 (10 bases). Looked up from germline, CDR1 is TSWWSYY and CDR2 is QGS. V shed 5 bases and J shed 0 bases, with 43 bases lying between them. This CDR3 has 25 amino acids. CDR3 amino acids: CALGPWDLSFLRVTGGLKYTDKLIF. The CDR3 bases are TGTGCTCTTGGGCCTTGGGACTTATCCTTCCTACGGGTTACTGGGGGATTGAAGTACACCGATAAACTCATCTTT.

With regard to this clone: The TCRdb protein, from a much larger clone, departs from this DNA's translation at residue 8, likely by read error; the protein shown derives from the DNA. V is TRDV2 and J is TRDJ3; D is unresolved. In germline, CDR1 is GEAIGNYY, CDR2 EKD. The CDR3 length is 22 residues. The CDR3 DNA is TGTGCCTGCGACACTGTAGGGGTTATATCGCTATGGAGCTCCTGGGACACCCGACAGATGTTTTTC. Translated: CACDTVGVISLWSSWDTRQMFF.